The 26 T cell receptor beta chains below were found in one sample sequenced in a study of T cells in Graves' hyperthyroidism and ophthalmopathy. Amplified TCR beta CDR3 regions came from RNA transcripts. When the TCR CDR3 underwent first-round RT-PCR, the HTBI primer set was used. One entry per CDR3 protein results from TCRdb running MiXCR on the multiplex PCR reads. This repertoire shows about 420,000 distinct CDR3 sequences, 15% to 18% found once; its top ten account for approximately 7.5%. Sample: blood. The receptors originated from a woman aged 18-30 years with Graves' hyperthyroidism.

This clonotype was observed many times. The gene calls are TRBV20-1 and TRBJ2-1; TRBD2 matches at 8 bases. This CDR3 spans 14 amino acids. The V and J ends lost 6 bases and 5 bases, in that order; junction bases with no gene match: 9. Per germline, CDR1 DFQATT and CDR2 SNEGSKA (reference sequence). CDR3 sequence reads: CSANVAGSHNEQFF. In DNA, the CDR3 is TGCAGTGCAAACGTAGCGGGAAGCCACAATGAGCAGTTCTTC.

This clonotype has ten or more counts. The J gene is TRBJ2-1, the V gene TRBV19; the D gene is possibly TRBD1 (5 bases). Germline V gene sequence: CDR1 LNHDA, CDR2 SQIVND (reference sequence). Trimming left V 4 bases short and J 5 bases short, with 15 bases between. The CDR3 is 15 amino acids. CDR3 nucleotides: TGTGCCAGTAGTACTCTAATCAGGGCGAACAATGAGCAGTTCTTC. Translated: CASSTLIRANNEQFF.

The gene calls are TRBV28 and TRBJ1-2; D is possibly TRBD1 (6 bases). Germline CDR1 is MDHEN and CDR2 is SYDVKM. The length of the CDR3 is 15 residues. V gave up 5 bases and J gave up 7 bases, with 20 bases separating them. The CDR3 here is CASSPPGGREGGYTF. The DNA of the CDR3 is TGTGCCAGCAGTCCCCCTGGGGGCAGGGAAGGTGGCTACACCTTC.

The chain uses TRBV2 and TRBJ1-2; D gene unclear. Trimming left V 2 bases short and J 3 bases short, with 10 bases between. The germline gives CDR1 SNHLY, CDR2 FYNNEI. The CDR3 extends over 14 amino acids. CDR3 residues: CASSERTPDYGYTF. The DNA of the CDR3 is TGTGCCAGCAGTGAAAGAACACCTGACTATGGCTACACCTTC.

At least ten counts were recorded for this clonotype. CDR3 sequence (DNA): TGTGCCAGCTCACAACTAGCGGGGAAAGAGACCCAGTACTTC. This sequence encodes CASSQLAGKETQYF. This chain uses TRBV18 with TRBJ2-5, with 10 bases lining up with TRBD2. The CDR3 has 14 residues. V lost 4 bases, J lost 3 bases, and 2 bases stayed unmatched. The germline gives CDR1 KGHSH, CDR2 LQKENI. The full variable domain, its missing parts supplied by reference TRBV18 and TRBJ2-5, is NAGVMQNPRHLVRRRGQEARLRCSPMKGHSHVYWYRQLPEEGLKFMVYLQKENIIDESGMPKERFSAEFPKEGPSILRIQQVVRGDSAAYFCASSQLAGKETQYFGPGTRLLVL.

There are many counts of this clonotype. The chain couples TRBV6-1 to TRBJ2-7; 9 bases line up with TRBD2. The V segment lost 2 bases and the J segment 2 bases; nucleotides outside the gene matches: 4. The CDR3 has 15 residues. Germline V gives CDR1 MNHNS, CDR2 SASEGT. CDR3 sequence (DNA): TGTGCCAGCAGTGAAAACGCGGGAGGGCCCTACGAGCAGTACTTC. This encodes CASSENAGGPYEQYF.

This clonotype was seen many times. The chain employs TRBV4-1 and TRBJ1-5; TRBD1 matches 7 bases. The germline CDR1 and CDR2 sequences are MGHRA and YSYEKL. J gave up 4 bases and V 1 base, and 10 bases lay outside the gene matches. CDR3 length: 17 residues. For the CDR3, the DNA is TGCGCCAGCAGCCAAGGGCGGTTAGGGGGCGTTAATCAGCCCCAGCATTTT. Its translation is CASSQGRLGGVNQPQHF.

The rearrangement links TRBV10-3 to TRBJ1-4; D call uncertain. The germline V gene encodes CDR1 ENHRY and CDR2 SYGVKD. The CDR3 length is 12 residues. V was clipped by 6 bases and J by 6 bases, with 8 bases between them. CDR3 in DNA: TGTGCCATCAGGGCCGGAGATGAAAAACTGTTTTTT. Translated, it gives CAIRAGDEKLFF.

This clonotype was found many times. V and J are TRBV7-6 and TRBJ2-7; possible D gene TRBD2, 6 bases. This CDR3 comprises 14 residues. CDR1 is SGHVS and CDR2 is FNYEAQ in the germline V gene. Trimming left V 4 bases short and J 3 bases short, with 13 bases between. This chain's CDR3 is CASSSGLGGYEQYF. CDR3 bases: TGTGCCAGCAGCTCGGGACTGGGGGGCTACGAGCAGTACTTC.

This clonotype was seen many times. The rearrangement links TRBV24-1 to TRBJ2-1; 9 nucleotides match TRBD2. Germline V CDR1 and CDR2: KGHDR, SFDVKD. This CDR3 region has 16 residues. J gave up 2 bases and V 2 bases, and 3 bases lay outside the gene matches. The CDR3 loop reads CATSDSIAGAYNEQFF. The CDR3 DNA is TGTGCCACCAGTGATTCAATAGCGGGAGCCTACAATGAGCAGTTCTTC.

The V gene is TRBV6-5, the J gene TRBJ2-3, with D unresolved. CDR3 size: 13 residues. Deletions cut 1 base from V and 9 bases from J, with 11 bases between. Germline loops: CDR1 MNHEY, CDR2 SVGAGI. The CDR3 bases are TGTGCCAGCAGTTACTACTTCGGTGGGACGCAGTATTTT. This translates into CASSYYFGGTQYF.

The chain links TRBV12-3 or TRBV12-4 to TRBJ2-3; 8 bases are a match to TRBD2. Germline trimming cut 4 bases from V and 0 bases from J; bases unmatched to any gene: 6. The CDR3 spans 16 residues. Written as DNA, the CDR3 is TGTGCCAGCAGTTCGTTAGCGGGGACGAGCACAGATACGCAGTATTTT. It yields the protein CASSSLAGTSTDTQYF.

The chain couples TRBV13 to TRBJ1-6, with D perhaps matching TRBD1 (5 bases). V was cut by 2 bases and J by 7 bases, with 12 bases left in between. Per the germline V gene, CDR1 is PRHDT and CDR2 is FYEKMQ (reference sequence). The CDR3 runs to 15 residues. CDR3 residues: CASSLLRGENSPLHF. DNA of the CDR3: TGTGCCAGCAGCTTACTAAGAGGGGAGAATTCACCCCTCCACTTT.

This clonotype has a count of ten or more. V is TRBV3-1 and J is TRBJ1-2; the D is unclear. The V and J ends lost 6 bases and 4 bases respectively, with 18 bases between them. The CDR3 is made up of 15 amino acids. CDR1 LGHDT and CDR2 YNNKEL come from the germline V gene (reference sequence). CDR3: CASRLGAGGGYGYTF. The CDR3 bases are TGTGCCAGCAGACTGGGCGCGGGAGGCGGCTATGGCTACACCTTC.

V usage is TRBV5-1 and J usage is TRBJ2-5; possibly TRBD1 for D (6 bases). The CDR3 is 15 residues long. Germline V CDR1 and CDR2: SGHRS, YFSETQ. The V end lost 4 bases, the J end lost 4 bases, and 17 bases lay between the germline ends. CDR3 DNA: TGCGCCAGCAGCCAGGACAGTATACGCCCAGAGACCCAGTACTTC. This gives the protein CASSQDSIRPETQYF.

This clonotype was recorded many times. V usage is TRBV5-5 and J usage is TRBJ1-2; D ambiguous. This CDR3 is 14 amino acids long. CDR1 SGHKS and CDR2 YYEKEE come from the germline V gene (reference sequence). Trimming stripped 0 bases from V and 8 bases from J, with 14 bases between. CDR3 coding DNA: TGTGCCAGCAGCTTGGGGTACAACGCGGGCGGCTACACCTTC. Protein product: CASSLGYNAGGYTF.

This clonotype has a handful of counts. This chain links TRBV5-1 with TRBJ2-1; D possibly uses TRBD1 or TRBD2 (5 bases each). CDR1 is SGHRS and CDR2 is YFSETQ in the germline V gene. V lost 3 bases and J 1 base, leaving 14 bases between the germline ends. This CDR3 contains 16 residues. The CDR3 DNA reads TGCGCCAGCAGCTCGTTTGGTGGGGGATCCTACAATGAGCAGTTCTTC. It encodes CASSSFGGGSYNEQFF.

As to this clonotype: With a much larger clone just one base away, this may be a read error. The chain carries TRBV2 and TRBJ2-2; 10 nucleotides line up with TRBD2. V lost 11 bases to trimming and J lost 7 bases; unmatched junction nucleotides: 22. Germline V gene data show CDR1 as SNHLY and CDR2 as FYNNEI. CDR3 length equals 18 residues. The CDR3 nucleotides read TGTGCCGTACATAAGGGGGCTAGCGGGAGTTTGGAAGGCGGGGAGCTGTTTTTT. This translates into CAVHKGASGSLEGGELFF.

V is TRBV3-1 and J is TRBJ1-6, with TRBD1 matching over 7 bases. The CDR3 spans 15 residues. From germline, CDR1 is LGHDT and CDR2 YNNKEL (reference sequence). J gave up 10 bases and V 6 bases, and 12 bases lay outside the gene matches. CDR3 loop: CASSLMNQGGSPLHF. In DNA form, the CDR3 reads TGTGCCAGCAGTCTAATGAATCAGGGGGGCTCACCCCTCCACTTT.

This chain joins TRBV5-6 and TRBJ2-7; tentative D call: TRBD1 (6 bases). Germline V gene sequence: CDR1 SGHDT, CDR2 YYEEEE. Trimming took off 4 bases at V and 1 base at J, with 18 bases between the two ends. The CDR3 is 16 residues long. The CDR3 region is CASSALDSIGSYEQYF. Written as DNA, the CDR3 is TGTGCCAGCAGCGCTCTGGACAGTATCGGTTCCTACGAGCAGTACTTC.

This clonotype has ten or more counts. This chain connects TRBV19 to TRBJ1-5, with a weak D call TRBD1 (5 bases). This CDR3 has 15 amino acids. V was clipped by 6 bases and J by 0 bases, with 12 bases between them. The V gene's germline CDR1 is LNHDA and CDR2 SQIVND (reference sequence). The CDR3 DNA is TGTGCCAGTAGGCCGGGGCAGTATAGCAATCAGCCCCAGCATTTT. Translated, it gives CASRPGQYSNQPQHF.

This clonotype appeared many times. The V call is TRBV5-1, the J call TRBJ1-2; weak D call: TRBD1 (5 bases). This CDR3 region has 15 residues. CDR1 SGHRS and CDR2 YFSETQ come from the germline V gene. Trimming pared 0 bases from V and 3 bases from J, leaving 12 bases between. In DNA, the CDR3 is TGCGCCAGCAGCTTGGTAGGGGTAGCGGACTATGGCTACACCTTC. It codes for CASSLVGVADYGYTF.

In this sample, this clonotype turned up many times. V gene TRBV12-5 combines with J gene TRBJ2-1, with TRBD1 identical over 7 bases. The CDR3 consists of 14 residues. V lost 5 bases, J lost 8 bases, and 9 bases stayed unmatched. Germline CDR1 LGHNT, CDR2 FRNRAP. The CDR3, as DNA: TGTGCTAGTGGTGGACAAGGACAGGTCTATGAGCAGTTCTTC. Translating gives CASGGQGQVYEQFF.

This clonotype came up many times. One end of the junction is discordant with germline, which a read error may explain. CDR3 DNA sequence: TGTGCCAGCAGCTTAGCGGGAGGAGCAGATACGCAGTATTTT. This sequence encodes CASSLAGGADTQYF. The chain employs TRBV5-1 and TRBJ2-3; 10 positions agree with TRBD2. The CDR3 spans 14 residues. Germline V gene data show CDR1 as SGHRS and CDR2 as YFSETQ.

The chain carries TRBV4-1 and TRBJ2-3, with D possibly TRBD2 on 5 matching bases. Trimming took 0 bases from V and 1 from J, leaving 14 bases between them. The CDR3 totals 17 residues. Germline CDR1 is MGHRA and CDR2 is YSYEKL. The CDR3 nucleotides are TGCGCCAGCAGCCAAGATAGAGGGCACAAGGGCACAGATACGCAGTATTTT. It yields the protein CASSQDRGHKGTDTQYF.

V gene TRBV4-1 combines with J gene TRBJ1-2; D is uncertain. Per the germline V gene, CDR1 is MGHRA and CDR2 is YSYEKL. CDR3 length equals 13 residues. V lost 1 base and J 0 bases, leaving 3 bases between the germline ends. The CDR3, as DNA: TGCGCCAGCAGCCAAGGGACTAACTATGGCTACACCTTC. It yields the protein CASSQGTNYGYTF.